A selection of T cell receptor beta chains follows, all from one sample in a study of T cell changes during pregnancy in multiple sclerosis. Only in-frame clones appear in the TCRdb table, and some are missing; sequencing was by immunoSEQ multiplex PCR. The data hold around 59,000 clones, with 80% to 95% observed a single time. Sequences were derived from peripheral blood, sampled in the first trimester of pregnancy. These receptors originate from a female donor with multiple sclerosis, enrolled in a pregnancy study. CDR3s include the opening cysteine and the closing phenylalanine or tryptophan. A D gene is named only where the DNA matches it firmly. The size field is filled for only some rows; it gives once, few, many or a size class.

clone_size | j_call | d_call | v_call | cdr3_nt | cdr3_aa
NA | TRBJ1-6 | NA | TRBV5-1 | TGCGCCAGCAGCTTGGACACAGGGTCCTCACCCCTCCACTTT | CASSLDTGSSPLHF
NA | TRBJ2-2 | TRBD1 | TRBV5-1 | TGCGCCAGCAGCTACCCCTTACAGGGGAGAGGCACCGGGGAGCTGTTTTTT | CASSYPLQGRGTGELFF
NA | TRBJ2-3 | TRBD2 | TRBV9 | TGTGCCAGCAGCGCCCATGGGCTAGCGGAAAGGGTAAATACGCAGTATTTT | CASSAHGLAERVNTQYF
NA | TRBJ1-1 | TRBD1 | TRBV30 | TGTGCCTGGAGAAAGACAGGGGTCTTTGGTGAAGCTTTCTTT | CAWRKTGVFGEAFF
NA | TRBJ1-2 | NA | TRBV19 | TGTGCCAGCATCAAGGACAGACGCAAGGTATATGGCTACACCTTC | CASIKDRRKVYGYTF
NA | TRBJ1-2 | NA | TRBV14 | TGTGCCAGCAGCCAAGTCCATGGGGGGGTTTCTGGTTATGGCTACACCTTC | CASSQVHGGVSGYGYTF
NA | TRBJ1-6 | NA | TRBV7-2 | TGTGCCAGCAGCTTACACAGGTCGAATTCACCCCTCCACTTT | CASSLHRSNSPLHF
NA | TRBJ1-2 | NA | TRBV11-3 | TGTGCCAGCCCCTTCGGAGGGGGGGACTATGGCTACACCTTC | CASPFGGGDYGYTF
NA | TRBJ2-1 | TRBD1 | TRBV7-6 | TGTGCCAGCAGCTTAGCGCCGGGACAGGGACCCAATGAGCAGTTCTTC | CASSLAPGQGPNEQFF
NA | TRBJ1-5 | NA | TRBV10-3 | TGTGCCATCAGCGGACAGTTCAATCAGCCCCAGCATTTT | CAISGQFNQPQHF
once | TRBJ2-7 | NA | TRBV27 | TGTGCCAGCAGCCACAGGTACGAGCAGTACTTC | CASSHRYEQYF
NA | TRBJ2-1 | TRBD2 | TRBV9 | TGTGCCAGCAGCGAGGGGACTAGCGGGGGGTATGAGCAGTTCTTC | CASSEGTSGGYEQFF
NA | TRBJ1-5 | TRBD1 | TRBV10-3 | TGTGCCATCAGTGAATCCCGGGGGACAGGCAATCAGCCCCAGCATTTT | CAISESRGTGNQPQHF
NA | TRBJ1-2 | TRBD1 | TRBV4-2 | TGTGCCAGCAGCCAGGCTGGACAAGGGGGCAACTATGGCTACACCTTC | CASSQAGQGGNYGYTF
NA | TRBJ2-7 | TRBD2 | TRBV5-5 | TGTGCCAGCAGCTTGGTGGGGAGTCGGGGGAGGGTAAGCGAGCAGTACTTC | CASSLVGSRGRVSEQYF
NA | TRBJ2-1 | TRBD1 | TRBV29-1 | TGCAGCGTTGAGACAGGGGTAAGGGAGCAGTTCTTC | CSVETGVREQFF
NA | TRBJ2-1 | NA | TRBV5-4 | TGTGCCAGCAGCCTCGGGGTGGGGGGAAGAAATGAGCAGTTCTTC | CASSLGVGGRNEQFF
NA | TRBJ2-7 | NA | TRBV4-2 | TGTGCCAGCAGCCCCACGGAGTCAGTTTGGGAGCAGTACTTC | CASSPTESVWEQYF
NA | TRBJ2-2 | NA | TRBV7-3 | TGTGCCTCTGGGGGGACCGGGGAGCTGTTTTTT | CASGGTGELFF
once | TRBJ2-5 | NA | TRBV6-1 | TGTGCCAGCAGGCCAAATCCAGGGGCGGGCGAGACCCAGTACTTC | CASRPNPGAGETQYF
NA | TRBJ2-5 | TRBD1 | TRBV5-1 | TGCGCCAGCAGCACGACCCTAGGGGGCGAGACCCAGTACTTC | CASSTTLGGETQYF
NA | TRBJ1-1 | NA | TRBV19 | TGTGCCAGTAGACCCATTTACTACGGGGACACTGAAGCTTTCTTT | CASRPIYYGDTEAFF